Sequencing of this T cell receptor beta chain was carried out in a study of radiotherapy plus CTLA-4 blockade in lung cancer. Findings and caveats of the study: Expansion of tumor-derived TCR clones was observed in blood after radiotherapy plus ipilimumab.

As to this clone: Its antigen remains unknown.

Profiling relied on immunoSEQ multiplex PCR, and the TCRdb table lists in-frame clones only, not all of them. The sample lists roughly 44,000 clones, about 72% occurring once. The CDR3 consists of 11 residues. Looked up from germline, CDR1 is DFQATT and CDR2 is SNEGSKA (reference sequence). The V gene lost 1 base and the J gene lost 1 base, with 1 base spanning the gap. The starting material was peripheral blood, obtained from a patient treated with radiotherapy plus ipilimumab. The sequence was obtained from a human donor with non-small cell lung cancer who had stable disease on radiotherapy plus ipilimumab. This chain links TRBV20-1 with TRBJ1-1; D is uncertain. The CDR3 DNA sequence: TGCAGTGCTAGAGGGAACACTGAAGCTTTCTTT. This gives the protein CSARGNTEAFF.